The 24 T cell receptor beta chains below all came from one sample that was sequenced in a study of shared clonotypes between healthy human individuals. Profiled with immunoSEQ multiplex PCR; TCRdb holds only in-frame clones, not every one. The sample includes millions of clones, 93% seen only once; the top ten take 0.39%. The specimen sequenced was naive CD4+ T cells from PBMCs. The subset is: CD45RA+ positively selected. These receptors came from a man aged 18 to 29 in good health. Some clones in this sample may be carry-over from other donors' samples.

In regard to this clone: The same CDR3 arises from other DNA sequences in this sample as well. The chain has TRBV5-1 and TRBJ2-5, with D possibly called TRBD1 or TRBD2 (6 bases each). Germline-derived CDR1 and CDR2 are SGHRS and YFSETQ. This CDR3 contains 13 residues. V was clipped by 2 bases and J by 5 bases, with 10 bases between them. The CDR3 spells CASSLEGGETQYF. The CDR3 DNA sequence: TGCGCCAGCAGCTTAGAGGGGGGTGAGACCCAGTACTTC.

The rearrangement links TRBV5-1 to TRBJ1-1; D is undetermined. V lost 0 bases and J lost 2, with 14 bases in between. From germline, CDR1 is SGHRS and CDR2 YFSETQ. The length of the CDR3 is 16 residues. As DNA, the CDR3 is TGCGCCAGCAGCTTGGTTGCCAGACCCACCAACACTGAAGCTTTCTTT. This codes for CASSLVARPTNTEAFF.

The J gene is TRBJ1-2, the V gene TRBV20-1; D is uncertain. Trimming cost V 3 bases and J 8 bases, with 10 bases left between them. Germline CDR1 DFQATT, CDR2 SNEGSKA (reference sequence). The CDR3 extends over 11 amino acids. The CDR3, as DNA: TGCAGTGCTAGCAGGTCTAGCGGCTACACCTTC. Residues: CSASRSSGYTF.

J is TRBJ2-5 and V is TRBV30; 9 nucleotides agree with TRBD2. Looked up from germline, CDR1 is GTSNPN and CDR2 is SVGIG (reference sequence). With 4 bases clipped from V and 2 bases from J, the junction kept 11 bases outside the gene matches. The CDR3 has 16 amino acids. CDR3 amino acids: CAWIGSGRSLQETQYF. The CDR3 DNA reads TGTGCCTGGATAGGTAGCGGGAGATCCCTTCAAGAGACCCAGTACTTC.

The chain couples TRBV5-1 to TRBJ2-1; TRBD2 matches 12 bases. The CDR3 spans 15 residues. In germline, CDR1 is SGHRS, CDR2 YFSETQ. Trimming cost V 6 bases and J 9 bases; bases outside gene matches: 10. The CDR3 protein is CASNNLAGGPVEQFF. For the CDR3, the DNA is TGCGCCAGCAATAATCTAGCGGGGGGGCCGGTTGAGCAGTTCTTC.

A word on this clone: Other nucleotide sequences from this sample produce the same CDR3. The V and J genes are TRBV28 and TRBJ1-1; D is undetermined. V was cut by 6 bases and J by 1 base, with 9 bases left in between. The germline V gene encodes CDR1 MDHEN and CDR2 SYDVKM. The CDR3 is 13 residues long. As DNA, the CDR3 is TGTGCCAGCAGCCCCCGGGCGAACACTGAAGCTTTCTTT. It codes for CASSPRANTEAFF.

This sequence joins TRBV7-2 and TRBJ2-6; 7 nucleotides line up with TRBD1. The junction had 15 bases not matched to a gene; V was cut back by 5 bases and J by 2 bases. CDR1 is SGHTA, CDR2 FQGNSA, per germline. This CDR3 spans 19 amino acids. The chain's CDR3 is CASSLLPGQRIAGANVLTF. Here the CDR3 DNA reads TGTGCCAGCAGCCTCCTCCCGGGACAGCGGATCGCTGGGGCCAACGTCCTGACTTTC.

The gene calls are TRBV4-2 and TRBJ1-1; D gene ambiguous. The CDR3 totals 15 residues. The V end was cut by 2 bases, the J end by 0 bases, with 10 bases between. The germline CDR1 and CDR2 sequences are LGHNA and YNFKEQ. The CDR3 here is CASSQPAHLNTEAFF. As DNA, the CDR3 is TGTGCCAGCAGCCAACCCGCCCATTTGAACACTGAAGCTTTCTTT.

The chain couples TRBV15 to TRBJ2-1; 15 positions agree with TRBD2. The CDR3 loop spans 20 amino acids. In germline, CDR1 is LNHNV, CDR2 YYDKDF (reference sequence). V lost 4 bases to trimming and J lost 9 bases; unmatched junction nucleotides: 19. This chain's CDR3 is CATSTRGLAGGSFYSVEQFF. In DNA, the CDR3 is TGTGCCACCAGCACCCGCGGACTAGCGGGAGGGAGTTTTTACAGTGTTGAGCAGTTCTTC. The full variable domain, rest sourced from reference TRBV15 and TRBJ2-1, is DAMVIQNPRYQVTQFGKPVTLSCSQTLNHNVMYWYQQKSSQAPKLLFHYYDKDFNNEADTPDNFQSRRPNTSFCFLDIRSPGLGDTAMYLCATSTRGLAGGSFYSVEQFFGPGTRLTVL.

This rearrangement joins TRBV19 to TRBJ1-5; D not certain. Germline assignment: CDR1 LNHDA and CDR2 SQIVND (reference sequence). V lost 7 bases to trimming and J lost 4 bases, with 11 bases between them. This CDR3 is built from 13 residues. CDR3 sequence reads: CASTNHGNQPQHF. The DNA for the CDR3 is TGTGCCAGTACAAATCACGGGAATCAGCCCCAGCATTTT. Combining the CDR3 with reference TRBV19 and TRBJ1-5 gives the whole variable domain DGGITQSPKYLFRKEGQNVTLSCEQNLNHDAMYWYRQDPGQGLRLIYYSQIVNDFQKGDIAEGYSVSREKKESFPLTVTSAQKNPTAFYLCASTNHGNQPQHFGDGTRLSIL.

The chain carries TRBV15 and TRBJ2-1; D tentatively reads TRBD1 or TRBD2 (5 bases each). V was shortened by 1 base and J by 1 base, with 11 bases between the two germline ends. There are 16 residues in the CDR3. Looked up from germline, CDR1 is LNHNV and CDR2 is YYDKDF (reference sequence). CDR3 nucleotide sequence: TGTGCCACCAGCAGAGGAGGGGCAGTATCCTACAATGAGCAGTTCTTC. Translation gives CATSRGGAVSYNEQFF.

The chain joins TRBV29-1 to TRBJ1-4, with D uncertain. This CDR3 has 12 residues. CDR1 SQVTM and CDR2 ANQGSEA come from the germline V gene. V was trimmed by 4 bases and J by 16 bases, leaving 19 bases between them. The CDR3 sequence: CSVVSGNEHPFF. DNA for the CDR3: TGCAGCGTTGTGTCGGGAAATGAACACCCGTTTTTT.

The rearrangement joins TRBV9 to TRBJ2-1, with D possibly being TRBD2 (6 bases). Germline V gives CDR1 SGDLS, CDR2 YYNGEE. Trimming took off 0 bases at V and 7 bases at J, with 17 bases between the two ends. The CDR3 consists of 16 residues. The CDR3 region is CASSVVGGVGLNEQFF. The CDR3 bases are TGTGCCAGCAGCGTAGTCGGCGGGGTCGGCCTGAATGAGCAGTTCTTC.

The CDR3 loop is CASSLDGRAPQHF. CDR3 sequence (DNA): TGTGCCAGCAGCTTGGACGGACGGGCGCCCCAGCATTTT. V gene TRBV7-2 combines with J gene TRBJ1-5; D not resolved. This CDR3 has 13 residues. The V gene's germline CDR1 is SGHTA and CDR2 FQGNSA. V gave up 3 bases and J gave up 9 bases, with 12 bases separating them.

The rearrangement joins TRBV5-4 to TRBJ1-2, with 10 bases lining up with TRBD1. Germline V gene data show CDR1 as SGHNT and CDR2 as YYREEE (reference sequence). V trimming: 4 bases; J trimming: 7 bases; junction bases outside the gene matches: 13. The CDR3 runs to 16 residues. The CDR3 spells CASSQPTGGAWSGYTF. The DNA for the CDR3 is TGTGCCAGCAGCCAACCGACAGGGGGCGCCTGGAGTGGCTACACCTTC.

This chain uses TRBV5-1 with TRBJ2-7, with a possible D match to TRBD2 (5 bases). The CDR3 covers 15 residues. Trimming removed 6 bases from V and 7 bases from J, with 23 bases in between. The germline gives CDR1 SGHRS, CDR2 YFSETQ. The DNA of the CDR3 is TGCGCCAGCACCCCTCTACTAGGTTCTTTCTCAGAGCAGTACTTC. This translates into CASTPLLGSFSEQYF.

This clone was counted only a few times. The J gene is TRBJ2-1, the V gene TRBV5-5; D remains ambiguous. Trimming cost V 4 bases and J 0 bases, with 14 bases left between them. CDR1 and CDR2 (germline): SGHKS, YYEKEE (reference sequence). The CDR3 has 16 amino acids. Written as DNA, the CDR3 is TGTGCCAGCAGCCTGGCCGTCTCGGTCTCCTACAATGAGCAGTTCTTC. This gives the protein CASSLAVSVSYNEQFF. The full variable domain, in which reference TRBV5-5 and TRBJ2-1 provide the parts outside the CDR3, is DAGVTQSPTHLIKTRGQQVTLRCSPISGHKSVSWYQQVLGQGPQFIFQYYEKEERGRGNFPDRFSARQFPNYSSELNVNALLLGDSALYLCASSLAVSVSYNEQFFGPGTRLTVL.

The rearrangement uses TRBV18 and TRBJ2-2; 7 bases map to TRBD1. The V gene end was trimmed by 3 bases and the J gene end by 4 bases; junction bases not matched to a gene: 2. The CDR3 is made up of 14 amino acids. The V gene's germline CDR1 is KGHSH and CDR2 LQKENI. The CDR3 loop is CASSPTGFTGELFF. The CDR3 DNA sequence: TGTGCCAGCTCACCGACAGGGTTCACCGGGGAGCTGTTTTTT.

The chain is built from TRBV7-2 and TRBJ2-7, with TRBD1 matching 10 bases. The J segment lost 4 bases and the V segment lost 5 bases, leaving 5 bases of the junction unmatched. CDR3 size: 14 residues. CDR1 and CDR2 from the germline V gene are SGHTA and FQGNSA. CDR3 loop: CASSRSGQGYEQYF. CDR3 in DNA: TGTGCCAGCAGCCGCTCGGGACAGGGGTACGAGCAGTACTTC. Full variable domain (rest looked up from reference TRBV7-2 and TRBJ2-7): GAGVSQSPSNKVTEKGKDVELRCDPISGHTALYWYRQSLGQGLEFLIYFQGNSAPDKSGLPSDRFSAERTGGSVSTLTIQRTQQEDSAVYLCASSRSGQGYEQYFGPGTRLTVT.

V and J are TRBV28 and TRBJ2-1; D is undetermined. The CDR3 loop spans 14 amino acids. Germline lookup yields CDR1 MDHEN and CDR2 SYDVKM. V was clipped by 3 bases and J by 3 bases, with 9 bases between them. The CDR3 is CASSFRMGYNEQFF. The CDR3 coding sequence is TGTGCCAGCAGTTTTAGGATGGGCTACAATGAGCAGTTCTTC. The full variable domain, its missing parts supplied by reference TRBV28 and TRBJ2-1, is DVKVTQSSRYLVKRTGEKVFLECVQDMDHENMFWYRQDPGLGLRLIYFSYDVKMKEKGDIPEGYSVSREKKERFSLILESASTNQTSMYLCASSFRMGYNEQFFGPGTRLTVL.

This clone was recorded once. Other DNA sequences of this sample code for an identical CDR3. The chain uses TRBV11-2 and TRBJ2-1, with TRBD2 matching 12 bases. V was clipped by 4 bases and J by 4 bases; unmatched bases: 5. There are 16 residues in the CDR3. Germline V gene sequence: CDR1 SGHAT, CDR2 FQNNGV. DNA for the CDR3: TGTGCCAGCAGCTCGGGACTAGCGGGTCGATACAATGAGCAGTTCTTC. It translates to CASSSGLAGRYNEQFF.

CDR3 coding DNA: TGTGCCAGCAGACCCACAGGGGAGGCAAGGGGAGTTCGGTACGAGCAGTACTTC. Its translation is CASRPTGEARGVRYEQYF. The gene calls are TRBV4-2 and TRBJ2-7; possible D gene TRBD1, 7 bases. V was shortened by 6 bases and J by 4 bases, with 28 bases between the two germline ends. CDR3 length equals 18 residues. From germline, CDR1 is LGHNA and CDR2 YNFKEQ.

The chain couples TRBV6-5 to TRBJ1-2; D is possibly TRBD1 (5 bases). V was clipped by 7 bases and J by 2 bases, with 11 bases between them. CDR3 length equals 13 residues. Germline CDR1 and CDR2: MNHEY and SVGAGI. The CDR3 sequence: CASTRGGNYGYTF. The CDR3, as DNA: TGTGCCAGCACCCGGGGGGGGAACTATGGCTACACCTTC.

V and J are TRBV25-1 and TRBJ2-7; D is possibly TRBD1 or TRBD2 (6 bases each). The germline V and J ends were trimmed by 1 base and 0 bases, with 16 bases remaining between them. Germline-derived CDR1 and CDR2 are MGHDK and SYGVNS. CDR3 size: 17 residues. The CDR3 spells CASSESFGGPSSYEQYF. CDR3 DNA sequence: TGTGCCAGCAGTGAATCATTTGGGGGGCCAAGCTCCTACGAGCAGTACTTC.